This record looks at one TCR beta chain sequence and its context. No antigen is known for it. One base away there is no much larger clone; base qualities are not given. These data come from a study of blood T cell repertoires in COVID-19 (dated by TCRdb to 2018 to 2020). Study-level background: Collaborator samples came from the United States, Italy and Spain and covered acute and convalescent phases of COVID-19. The prospective study material was composed of cDNA or gDNA derived from T cells, B-cell-depleted T cells, or PBMCs. The dataset comprised deeply sampled blood TCRbeta repertoires from subjects exposed to, actively infected with, or recovered from COVID-19. The repertoires were released in a freely available public database intended as a resource for research on the immune response to SARS-CoV-2. The sample metadata nearly always contained a de-identified subject ID, COVID-19 status, age in years and sex. Samples were obtained from the ongoing ImmuneRACE study (first 160 participants) and from over 1,000 subjects provided by 6 global collaborators. HLA class I and class II types, where available, came from metadata supplied by the sample provider rather than from assay-based typing.

Enrolling through a virtual design, the prospective study's participants ranged in age from roughly 18 to 100 years and lived across some 23 United States geographic areas. In the prospective study, participants were assigned to cohorts based on the clinical history participants reported in a screening survey and a study questionnaire. Exposed participants had been in contact with someone with a PCR-confirmed or clinician-diagnosed COVID-19 case within 2 weeks of study entry. Each participant in the prospective study had whole blood, serum and a nasopharyngeal or oropharyngeal swab collected by mobile phlebotomists. Prospective study participants could optionally give additional blood draws and questionnaires over a roughly two-month period. Before DNA extraction, blood samples from the prospective study were shipped at room temperature or frozen. Points the paper makes about the study in general: How much clinical and demographic metadata was included differed by source and by participant, and the metadata was provided uncurated.

The immunoSEQ Assay, a bias-controlled multiplex PCR, was used to amplify TCRbeta CDR3 regions from genomic DNA. Per the authors' processing: Nucleated cell counts per sample were estimated from amplification of reference gene primers within the assay. To quantify the absolute abundance of each unique TCRbeta CDR3 rearrangement, sequence reads were collapsed and filtered. Productive Simpson clonality was computed per sample as the square root of Simpson's diversity index over productive rearrangements. Not all clones reach the TCRdb copy of this immuneACCESS table, which keeps in-frame sequences only. Checked studies attribute under half of the gap to unresolved V genes and leave the rest unexplained. The DNA gave D and trimming, while V, J and clone size come from that table. The sample table records 220,000 or so clones; nearly 90% of these occur just once. The top ten hold roughly 16% of the sample.

The sequence derives from a man aged 30 to 45 who had been exposed to COVID-19. The specimen sequenced was PBMCs or T cells enriched from blood (not recorded which).

The DNA sequence follows: TGTGCCACTCGGAGGGGGCAGGGAAACGGTCAGCCCCAGCATTTT. Its coded protein is CATRRGQGNGQPQHF. The rearranged chain carries TRBV24-1 and TRBJ1-5, with 7 middle bases fitting TRBD1. V and J are trimmed by 10 bases and 6 bases, and the gene matches miss 14 bases of the junction. Counted from cysteine to phenylalanine, this CDR3 has 15 amino acids. Just CDR3 DNA is preserved here, 45 bases in frame from base 1. Reading the germline V gene gives CDR1 KGHDR and CDR2 SFDVKD.